The subject of this entry is one T cell receptor (beta chain). Its antigen remains unknown. The data originate from a study of blood T cells in healthy people across ages. In the study overall: There was about one barcoded beta molecule captured by template switching per two T cells. Study-level results: The long-lived group displayed more naive CD4+ cells, plus higher diversity, than the aged donors did.

Next came a second PCR, run for 7 to 11 cycles, which used a sample-barcoded 5' primer along with a J-beta primer mix. TCRdb reprocessed the 5' RACE reads with MiXCR, giving one entry per CDR3 protein. The table lists some 800,000 distinct CDR3 sequences, around 43% of them singletons. The CDR3 is 9 amino acids. Germline V gene data show CDR1 as ENHRY and CDR2 as SYGVKD. The chain combines TRBV10-3 with TRBJ2-5, with no clear D. This receptor was obtained from a man in his sixties in good health. The source material was blood. The CDR3 nucleotides are TGTGCTTTCCATCATTTGGGGTACTTC. Translation gives CAFHHLGYF.